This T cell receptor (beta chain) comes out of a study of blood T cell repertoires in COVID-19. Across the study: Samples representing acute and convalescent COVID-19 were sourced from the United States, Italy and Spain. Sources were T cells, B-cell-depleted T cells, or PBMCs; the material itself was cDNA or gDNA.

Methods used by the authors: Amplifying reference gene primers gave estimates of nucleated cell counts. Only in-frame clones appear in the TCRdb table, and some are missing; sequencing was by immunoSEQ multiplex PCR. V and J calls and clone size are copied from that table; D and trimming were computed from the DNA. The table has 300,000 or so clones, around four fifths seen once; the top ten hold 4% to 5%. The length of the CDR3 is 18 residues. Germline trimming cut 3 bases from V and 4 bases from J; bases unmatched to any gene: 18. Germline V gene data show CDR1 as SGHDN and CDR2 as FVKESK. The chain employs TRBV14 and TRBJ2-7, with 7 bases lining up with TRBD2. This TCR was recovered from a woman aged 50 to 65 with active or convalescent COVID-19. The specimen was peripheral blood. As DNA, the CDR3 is TGTGCCAGCAGCCAGACCTTTTTTAAGTGGGAGGGCCATTACGAGCAGTACTTC. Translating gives CASSQTFFKWEGHYEQYF.